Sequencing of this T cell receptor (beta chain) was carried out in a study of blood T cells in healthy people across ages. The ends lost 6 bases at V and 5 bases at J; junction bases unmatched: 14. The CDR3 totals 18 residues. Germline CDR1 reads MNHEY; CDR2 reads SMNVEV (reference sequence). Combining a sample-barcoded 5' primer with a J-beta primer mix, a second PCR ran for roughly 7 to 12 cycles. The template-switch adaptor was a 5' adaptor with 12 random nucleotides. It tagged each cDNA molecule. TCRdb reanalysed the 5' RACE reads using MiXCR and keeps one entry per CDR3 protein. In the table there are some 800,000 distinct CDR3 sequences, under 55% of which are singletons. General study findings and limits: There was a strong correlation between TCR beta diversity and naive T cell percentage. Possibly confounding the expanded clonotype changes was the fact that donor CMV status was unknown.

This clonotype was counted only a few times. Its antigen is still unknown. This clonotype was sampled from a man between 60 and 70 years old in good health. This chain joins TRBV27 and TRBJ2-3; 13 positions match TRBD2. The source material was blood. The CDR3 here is CASSPLAGGPIVKDTQYF. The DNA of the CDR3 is TGTGCCAGCAGCCCACTAGCGGGGGGGCCCATAGTGAAAGATACGCAGTATTTT.